A single sample gave rise to the 2 T cell receptor beta chains below, sequenced in a study of cytomegalovirus exposure and HLA in healthy donors. Use of 60 Vbeta and 13 Jbeta primers characterized the PCR. Profiling relied on immunoSEQ multiplex PCR, and the TCRdb table lists in-frame clones only, not all of them. The sample contains 100,000 or so clones, about 80% of which appear only once. The sequencing input was PBMCs. Source of these receptors: a young man in good health and CMV-seropositive.

Written as DNA, the CDR3 is TGTGCCATCAGTGAGAAAGGGTCGGGACAGCCCCAGCATTTT. It codes for CAISEKGSGQPQHF. The gene calls are TRBV10-3 and TRBJ1-5; D is ambiguous. V was shortened by 2 bases and J by 7 bases, with 12 bases between the two germline ends. The CDR3 totals 14 residues. Germline V gene lookup returns CDR1 ENHRY and CDR2 SYGVKD.

The chain is built from TRBV11-2 and TRBJ2-6; 7 bases agree with TRBD2. This CDR3 region has 19 residues. Germline trimming cut 8 bases from V and 0 bases from J; bases unmatched to any gene: 16. In germline, CDR1 is SGHAT, CDR2 FQNNGV. The CDR3 loop reads CASPLRGVGDTSGANVLTF. The CDR3 coding sequence is TGTGCCAGCCCTTTACGGGGGGTGGGGGATACCTCTGGGGCCAACGTCCTGACTTTC. Variable domain in full (rest from reference TRBV11-2 and TRBJ2-6): EAGVAQSPRYKIIEKRQSVAFWCNPISGHATLYWYQQILGQGPKLLIQFQNNGVVDDSQLPKDRFSAERLKGVDSTLKIQPAKLEDSAVYLCASPLRGVGDTSGANVLTFGAGSRLTVL.